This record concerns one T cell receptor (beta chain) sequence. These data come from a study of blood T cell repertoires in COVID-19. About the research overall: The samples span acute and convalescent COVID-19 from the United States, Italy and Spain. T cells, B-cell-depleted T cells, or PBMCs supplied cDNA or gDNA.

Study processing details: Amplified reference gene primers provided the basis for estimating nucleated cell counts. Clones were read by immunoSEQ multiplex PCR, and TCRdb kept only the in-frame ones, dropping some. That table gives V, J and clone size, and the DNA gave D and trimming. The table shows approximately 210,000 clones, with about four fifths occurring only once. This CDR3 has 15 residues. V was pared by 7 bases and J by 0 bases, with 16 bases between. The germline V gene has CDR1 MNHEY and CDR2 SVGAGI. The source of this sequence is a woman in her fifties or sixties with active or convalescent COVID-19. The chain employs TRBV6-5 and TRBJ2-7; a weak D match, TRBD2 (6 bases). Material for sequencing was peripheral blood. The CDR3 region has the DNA TGTGCCAGCAAGTCCGGTAGCGGATTCTCCTACGAGCAGTACTTC. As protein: CASKSGSGFSYEQYF.